What follows are 6 T cell receptor beta chains derived from one specimen sequenced in a study of shared clonotypes between healthy human individuals. Naive-designated CD8 cells lacked CD45RO, were positively enriched for CCR7, and omitted terminally differentiated effector memory CD45RA+ cells. This table comes from immunoSEQ multiplex PCR, and its TCRdb copy is limited to in-frame clones, with some not included. Counted here are around 640,000 clones, around 96% occurring once; the ten biggest clones make up more than 0.085%. Sequencing was carried out using naive CD8+ T cells sorted from blood. These receptors were collected from a woman aged 25 to 39 in good health.

This chain connects TRBV7-9 to TRBJ2-7; 9 bases agree with TRBD2. This CDR3 is 13 amino acids long. Germline values: CDR1 SEHNR, CDR2 FQNEAQ (reference sequence). J was trimmed by 5 bases and V by 7 bases; bases with no gene match: 6. Here the CDR3 reads CASTGGRVNEQYF. In DNA, the CDR3 is TGTGCCAGCACTGGCGGGAGGGTAAACGAGCAGTACTTC.

The chain uses TRBV9 and TRBJ2-6, with a possible D match to TRBD1 (5 bases). The CDR3 extends over 14 amino acids. V was pared by 4 bases and J by 3 bases, with 8 bases between. CDR1 is SGDLS, CDR2 YYNGEE, per germline. The DNA for the CDR3 is TGTGCCAGCAGCTTAGGGGTTGGGGCCAACGTCCTGACTTTC. This translates into CASSLGVGANVLTF.

The J gene is TRBJ1-2, the V gene TRBV9, with 7 bases lining up with TRBD1. V gave up 3 bases and J gave up 2 bases; unmatched junction bases: 16. This CDR3 spans 18 amino acids. Germline V gene data show CDR1 as SGDLS and CDR2 as YYNGEE. The CDR3 sequence: CASSGSSYSTGRNYGYTF. The CDR3 DNA follows: TGTGCCAGCAGCGGATCCTCCTATTCGACAGGGCGGAACTATGGCTACACCTTC.

V and J are TRBV28 and TRBJ2-7; D not resolved. The CDR3 spans 14 residues. Trimming removed 3 bases from V and 0 bases from J, with 9 bases in between. CDR1 and CDR2 (germline): MDHEN, SYDVKM. CDR3: CASSLTSSSYEQYF. CDR3 bases: TGTGCCAGCAGTTTGACGTCGAGCTCCTACGAGCAGTACTTC.

V gene TRBV5-1 combines with J gene TRBJ1-2; D ambiguous. CDR3 length: 16 residues. With 0 bases removed from V and 3 bases from J, the gap between germline ends came to 15 bases. Germline CDR1 and CDR2: SGHRS and YFSETQ. CDR3 protein: CASSLEPGEKHYGYTF. DNA of the CDR3: TGCGCCAGCAGCTTGGAGCCCGGGGAGAAACACTATGGCTACACCTTC.

V gene TRBV18 combines with J gene TRBJ1-3, with 8 bases aligning to TRBD1. V lost 2 bases to trimming and J lost 0 bases; unmatched junction nucleotides: 9. The CDR3 spans 18 residues. CDR1 is KGHSH and CDR2 is LQKENI in the germline V gene. Here the CDR3 DNA reads TGTGCCAGCTCACCAAGGAAAGGACAGGGTTACTCTGGAAACACCATATATTTT. Amino acid sequence: CASSPRKGQGYSGNTIYF.